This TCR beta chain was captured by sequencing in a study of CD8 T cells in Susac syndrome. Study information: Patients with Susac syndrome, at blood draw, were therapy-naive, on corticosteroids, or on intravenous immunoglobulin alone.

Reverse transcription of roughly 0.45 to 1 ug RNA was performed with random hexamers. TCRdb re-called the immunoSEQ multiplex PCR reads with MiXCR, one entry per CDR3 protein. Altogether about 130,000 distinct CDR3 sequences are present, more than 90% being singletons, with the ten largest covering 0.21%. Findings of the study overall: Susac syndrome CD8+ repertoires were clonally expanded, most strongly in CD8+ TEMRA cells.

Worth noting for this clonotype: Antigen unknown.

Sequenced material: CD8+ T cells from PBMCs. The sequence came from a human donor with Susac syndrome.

CDR3 bases: TGTGCCAGTAGCCCGGGACGGAGCTACAATGAGCAGTTCTTC. This encodes CASSPGRSYNEQFF. V and J are TRBV19 and TRBJ2-1, with D perhaps being TRBD1 or TRBD2 (5 bases each). Germline V gene data show CDR1 as LNHDA and CDR2 as SQIVND (reference sequence). V lost 6 bases to trimming and J lost 3 bases, with 12 bases between them. The CDR3 length is 14 residues.